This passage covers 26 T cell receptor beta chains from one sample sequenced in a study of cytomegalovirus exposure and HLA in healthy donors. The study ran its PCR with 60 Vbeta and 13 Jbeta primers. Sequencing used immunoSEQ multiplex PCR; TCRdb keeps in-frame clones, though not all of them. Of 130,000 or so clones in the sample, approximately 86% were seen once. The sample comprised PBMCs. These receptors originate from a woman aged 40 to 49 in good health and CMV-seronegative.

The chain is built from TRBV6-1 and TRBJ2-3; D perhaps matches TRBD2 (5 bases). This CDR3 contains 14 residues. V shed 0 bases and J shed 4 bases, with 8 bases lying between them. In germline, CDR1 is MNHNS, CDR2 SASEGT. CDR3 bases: TGTGCCAGCAGTGAAGCATTAGCGCCAGATACGCAGTATTTT. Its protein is CASSEALAPDTQYF.

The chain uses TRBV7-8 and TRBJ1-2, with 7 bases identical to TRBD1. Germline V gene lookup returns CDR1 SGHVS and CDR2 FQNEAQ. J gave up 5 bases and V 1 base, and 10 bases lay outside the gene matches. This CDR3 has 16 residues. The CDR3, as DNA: TGTGCCAGCAGCTTAGAGGCGGAATACAGGGGATATGGCTACACCTTC. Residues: CASSLEAEYRGYGYTF.

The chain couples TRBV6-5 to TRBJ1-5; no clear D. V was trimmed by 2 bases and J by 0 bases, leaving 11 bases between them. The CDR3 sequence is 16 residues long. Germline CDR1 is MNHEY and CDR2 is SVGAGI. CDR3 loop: CASSYGSPYSNQPQHF. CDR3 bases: TGTGCCAGCAGTTACGGCAGTCCTTATAGCAATCAGCCCCAGCATTTT.

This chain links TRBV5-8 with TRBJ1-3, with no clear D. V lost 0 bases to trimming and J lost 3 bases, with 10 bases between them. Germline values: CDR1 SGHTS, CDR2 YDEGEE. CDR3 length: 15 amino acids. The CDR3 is CASSLDLRGGNTIYF. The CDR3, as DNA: TGTGCCAGCAGCTTGGATTTGAGAGGTGGAAACACCATATATTTT.

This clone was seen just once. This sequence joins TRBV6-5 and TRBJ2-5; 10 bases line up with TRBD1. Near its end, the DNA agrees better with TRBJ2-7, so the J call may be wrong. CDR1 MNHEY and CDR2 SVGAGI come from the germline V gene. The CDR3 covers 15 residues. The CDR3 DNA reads TGTGCCAGCAGGAAGGGACAGGGGCTCTCCTACGAGCAGTACTTC. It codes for CASRKGQGLSYEQYF.

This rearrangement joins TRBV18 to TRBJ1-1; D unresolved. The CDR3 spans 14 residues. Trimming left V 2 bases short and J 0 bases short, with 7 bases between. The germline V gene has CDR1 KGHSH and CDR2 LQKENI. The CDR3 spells CASSPASMNTEAFF. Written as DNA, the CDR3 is TGTGCCAGCTCACCAGCGTCTATGAACACTGAAGCTTTCTTT.

The CDR3 region is CASSLEGPEAFF. CDR3 nucleotide sequence: TGCGCCAGCAGCTTAGAGGGCCCTGAAGCTTTCTTT. The chain combines TRBV5-1 with TRBJ1-1; D uncertain. Trimming removed 2 bases at V and 6 bases at J, with 8 bases between. The CDR3 spans 12 residues. Germline-derived CDR1 and CDR2 are SGHRS and YFSETQ.

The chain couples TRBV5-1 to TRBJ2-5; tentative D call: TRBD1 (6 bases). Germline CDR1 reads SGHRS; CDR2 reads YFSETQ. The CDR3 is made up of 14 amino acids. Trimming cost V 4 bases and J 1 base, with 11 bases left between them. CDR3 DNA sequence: TGCGCCAGCAGCATCACAGGGTCCCAAGAGACCCAGTACTTC. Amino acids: CASSITGSQETQYF.

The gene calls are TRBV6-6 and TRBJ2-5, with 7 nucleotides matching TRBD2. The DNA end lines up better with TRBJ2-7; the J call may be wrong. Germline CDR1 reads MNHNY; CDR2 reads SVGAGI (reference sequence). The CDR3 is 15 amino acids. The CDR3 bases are TGTGCCAGCAGTTACTCAGGGCTAGCGGCCCCCGAGCAGTACTTC. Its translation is CASSYSGLAAPEQYF.

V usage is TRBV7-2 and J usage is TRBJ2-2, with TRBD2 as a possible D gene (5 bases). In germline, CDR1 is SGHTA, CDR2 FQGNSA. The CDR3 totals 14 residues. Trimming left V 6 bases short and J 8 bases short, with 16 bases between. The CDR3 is CASSRGNHPGELFF. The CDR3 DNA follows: TGTGCCAGCAGTAGAGGGAACCACCCTGGGGAGCTGTTTTTT.

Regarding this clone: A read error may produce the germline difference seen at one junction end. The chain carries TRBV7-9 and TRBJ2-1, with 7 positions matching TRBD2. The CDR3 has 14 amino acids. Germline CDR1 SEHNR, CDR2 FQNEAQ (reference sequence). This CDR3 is CSSSLQTSLNEQFF. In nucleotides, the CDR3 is TGTTCCAGCAGCTTACAGACTAGCCTCAATGAGCAGTTCTTC.

The chain's CDR3 is CASSYGRNTGELFF. CDR3 bases: TGTGCCAGCAGTTACGGCCGGAACACCGGGGAGCTGTTTTTT. This chain joins TRBV6-5 and TRBJ2-2; D remains unclear. The CDR3 spans 14 residues. Trimming took off 2 bases at V and 1 base at J, with 5 bases between the two ends. Germline assignment: CDR1 MNHEY and CDR2 SVGAGI.

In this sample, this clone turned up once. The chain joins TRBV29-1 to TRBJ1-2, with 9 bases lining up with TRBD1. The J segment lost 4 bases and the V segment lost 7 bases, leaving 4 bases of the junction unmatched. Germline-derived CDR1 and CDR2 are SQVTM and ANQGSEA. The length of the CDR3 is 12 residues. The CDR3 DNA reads TGCAGCGCCCTGACAGGGGGCTATGGCTACACCTTC. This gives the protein CSALTGGYGYTF.

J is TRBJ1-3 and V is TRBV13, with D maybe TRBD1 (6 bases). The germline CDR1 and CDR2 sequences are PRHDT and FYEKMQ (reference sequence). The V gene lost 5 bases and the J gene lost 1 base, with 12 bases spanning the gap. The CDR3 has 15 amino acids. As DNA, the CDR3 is TGTGCCAGCAGCCTGATTACAGGGTCTGGAAACACCATATATTTT. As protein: CASSLITGSGNTIYF.

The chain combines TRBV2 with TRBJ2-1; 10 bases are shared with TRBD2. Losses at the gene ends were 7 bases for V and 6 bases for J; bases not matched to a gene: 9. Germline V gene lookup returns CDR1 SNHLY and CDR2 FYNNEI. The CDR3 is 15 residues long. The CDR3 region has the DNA TGTGCCAGCACCTTGCAACGGACTAGCGGCAATGAGCAGTTCTTC. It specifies CASTLQRTSGNEQFF.

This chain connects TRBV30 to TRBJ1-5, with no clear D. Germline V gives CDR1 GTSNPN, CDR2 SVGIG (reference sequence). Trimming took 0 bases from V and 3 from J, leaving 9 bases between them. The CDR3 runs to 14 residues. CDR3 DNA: TGTGCCTGGAGTGTACGAAGCGACAATCAGCCCCAGCATTTT. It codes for CAWSVRSDNQPQHF.

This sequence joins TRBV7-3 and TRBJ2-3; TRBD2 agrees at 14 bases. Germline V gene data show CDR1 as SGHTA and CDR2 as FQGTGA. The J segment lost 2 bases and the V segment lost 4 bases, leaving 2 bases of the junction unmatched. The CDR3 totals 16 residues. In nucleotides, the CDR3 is TGTGCCAGCAGCTCGGGACTAGCGGGAGCCACAGATACGCAGTATTTT. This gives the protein CASSSGLAGATDTQYF.

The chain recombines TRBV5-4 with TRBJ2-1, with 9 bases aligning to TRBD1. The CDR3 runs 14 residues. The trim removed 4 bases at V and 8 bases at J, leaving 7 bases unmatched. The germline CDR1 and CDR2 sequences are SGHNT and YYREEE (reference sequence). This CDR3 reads CASSLQGALHEQFF. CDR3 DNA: TGTGCCAGCAGCCTACAGGGGGCGCTTCATGAGCAGTTCTTC.

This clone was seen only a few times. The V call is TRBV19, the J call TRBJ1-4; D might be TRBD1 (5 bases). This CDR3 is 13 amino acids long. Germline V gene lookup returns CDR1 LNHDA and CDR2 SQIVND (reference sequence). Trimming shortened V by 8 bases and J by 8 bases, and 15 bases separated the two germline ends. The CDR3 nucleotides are TGTGCCAGTGTGGGGGGAGGATTGGAAAAACTGTTTTTT. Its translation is CASVGGGLEKLFF.

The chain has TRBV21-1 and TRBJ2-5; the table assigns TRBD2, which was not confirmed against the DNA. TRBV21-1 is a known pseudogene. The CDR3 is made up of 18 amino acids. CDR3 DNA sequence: TGTGCCAGCAGCAAATATCTTCTGCGAAGGAGGGCGTTGGAGACCCAGTACTTC. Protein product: CASSKYLLRRRALETQYF.

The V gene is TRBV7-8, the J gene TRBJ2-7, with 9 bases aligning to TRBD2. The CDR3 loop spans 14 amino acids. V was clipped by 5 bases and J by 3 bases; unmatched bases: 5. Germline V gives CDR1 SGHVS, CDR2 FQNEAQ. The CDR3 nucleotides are TGTGCCAGCAGCCAGACTAGCGGAATCTACGAGCAGTACTTC. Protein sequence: CASSQTSGIYEQYF. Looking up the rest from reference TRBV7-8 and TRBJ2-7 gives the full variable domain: GAGVSQSPRYKVAKRGQDVALRCDPISGHVSLFWYQQALGQGPEFLTYFQNEAQLDKSGLPSDRFFAERPEGSVSTLKIQRTQQEDSAVYLCASSQTSGIYEQYFGPGTRLTVT.

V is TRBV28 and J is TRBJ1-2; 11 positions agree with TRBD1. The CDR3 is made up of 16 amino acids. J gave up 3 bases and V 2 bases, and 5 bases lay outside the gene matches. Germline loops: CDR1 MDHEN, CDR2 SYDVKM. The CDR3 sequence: CASSLGGQGDDYGYTF. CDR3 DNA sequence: TGTGCCAGCAGTTTAGGGGGACAGGGGGATGACTATGGCTACACCTTC.

The CDR3 reads CASSQARGTEQFF. The DNA of the CDR3 is TGCGCCAGCAGCCAAGCAAGGGGAACTGAGCAGTTCTTC. The chain combines TRBV4-3 with TRBJ2-1; a possible D gene is TRBD1 (5 bases). The germline V gene has CDR1 LGHNA and CDR2 YSLEER. Trimming removed 1 base at V and 9 bases at J, with 10 bases between. CDR3 size: 13 residues.

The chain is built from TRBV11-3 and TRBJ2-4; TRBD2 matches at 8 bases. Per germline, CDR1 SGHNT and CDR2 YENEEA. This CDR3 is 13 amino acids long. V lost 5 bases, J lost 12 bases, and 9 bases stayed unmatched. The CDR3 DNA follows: TGTGCCAGCAGCGCAGTGGGGACTAGGGCTCAGTACTTC. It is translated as CASSAVGTRAQYF.

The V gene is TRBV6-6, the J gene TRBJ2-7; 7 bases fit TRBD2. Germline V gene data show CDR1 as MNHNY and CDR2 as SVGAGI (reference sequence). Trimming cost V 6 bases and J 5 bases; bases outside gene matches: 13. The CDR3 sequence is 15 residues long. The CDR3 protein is CASRAGVGVIHEQYF. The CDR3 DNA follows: TGTGCCAGCAGGGCGGGGGTTGGGGTAATCCACGAGCAGTACTTC.

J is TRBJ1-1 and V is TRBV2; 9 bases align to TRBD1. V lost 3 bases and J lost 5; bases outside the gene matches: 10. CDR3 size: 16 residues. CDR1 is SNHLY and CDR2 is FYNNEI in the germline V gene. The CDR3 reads CASSDPGQGWKTEAFF. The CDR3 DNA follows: TGTGCCAGCAGTGACCCGGGACAGGGCTGGAAAACTGAAGCTTTCTTT.